This T cell receptor beta chain was recovered during a study of blood T cell repertoires in COVID-19. On the study more broadly: The United States, Italy and Spain supplied acute and convalescent COVID-19 samples. T cells, B-cell-depleted T cells, or PBMCs supplied cDNA or gDNA.

Original data processing: The authors estimated nucleated cell counts from reference gene primer amplification. Here immunoSEQ multiplex PCR was the method, and the copy in TCRdb shows in-frame clones only, minus some. That table supplies the V and J calls and clone size; D and trimming were determined from the DNA. The sample includes 200,000 to 300,000 clones, around four fifths of them seen just once. V was clipped by 5 bases and J by 9 bases; unmatched bases: 16. The CDR3 covers 16 residues. Germline CDR1 SNHLY, CDR2 FYNNEI. This receptor was obtained from a woman aged 60-70 years with active or convalescent COVID-19. The source material was peripheral blood. The rearrangement links TRBV2 to TRBJ2-7; 10 nucleotides line up with TRBD2. This CDR3 reads CASSRSLAGAEAVQYV. CDR3 nucleotides: TGTGCCAGCAGTCGGTCCCTAGCGGGGGCCGAGGCCGTGCAGTACGTC.